Listed here are 18 T cell receptor beta chains from one sample, sequenced in a study of blood T cell repertoires in COVID-19. The protocol was immunoSEQ multiplex PCR, while the TCRdb copy is restricted to in-frame clones and leaves out a portion. The table includes 85,000 to 95,000 clones, approximately 75% detected once. The specimen sequenced was peripheral blood. The receptors stem from an elderly woman with acute or convalescent COVID-19.

The CDR3 protein is CAWSQDRGNEKLFF. CDR3 DNA: TGTGCCTGGAGTCAAGACAGGGGCAATGAAAAACTGTTTTTT. J is TRBJ1-4 and V is TRBV30; 8 positions agree with TRBD1. Germline trimming cut 2 bases from V and 5 bases from J; bases unmatched to any gene: 4. There are 14 residues in the CDR3. From germline, CDR1 is GTSNPN and CDR2 SVGIG (reference sequence).

This clone has only a few counts. V gene TRBV27 combines with J gene TRBJ1-5, with D tentatively TRBD1 (5 bases). The length of the CDR3 is 14 residues. Germline V gene data show CDR1 as MNHEY and CDR2 as SMNVEV (reference sequence). V lost 8 bases and J lost 7, with 18 bases in between. CDR3 sequence (DNA): TGTGCCAGCGGGATCAGGGATATTGGGCAGCCCCAGCATTTT. Translation: CASGIRDIGQPQHF.

The chain combines TRBV18 with TRBJ2-7, with D possibly matching TRBD1 (5 bases). The CDR3 sequence is 12 residues long. Between the trimmed V and J ends, which lost 3 bases and 5 bases, there was a span of 8 bases. Germline CDR1 KGHSH, CDR2 LQKENI. CDR3 loop: CASSPGRNEQYF. CDR3 sequence (DNA): TGTGCCAGCTCACCGGGGCGGAACGAGCAGTACTTC.

The chain combines TRBV7-8 with TRBJ2-1, with D tentatively TRBD1 (5 bases). This CDR3 spans 13 amino acids. Germline V gene lookup returns CDR1 SGHVS and CDR2 FQNEAQ. V lost 1 base and J lost 6, with 7 bases in between. The CDR3 nucleotides read TGTGCCAGCAGCTTAGGCAGGGCCAATGAGCAGTTCTTC. It codes for CASSLGRANEQFF.

The sample holds one count of this clone. The rearrangement links TRBV5-1 to TRBJ1-3; D call uncertain. The germline CDR1 and CDR2 sequences are SGHRS and YFSETQ. Trimming shortened V by 6 bases and J by 0 bases, and 13 bases separated the two germline ends. This CDR3 has 15 residues. The CDR3 sequence: CASTLTPASGNTIYF. The CDR3 DNA reads as TGCGCCAGCACCCTAACCCCTGCCTCTGGAAACACCATATATTTT.

This clone occurred a few times. The chain links TRBV9 to TRBJ2-7, with unresolved D. There are 15 residues in the CDR3. Trimming stripped 0 bases from V and 7 bases from J, with 17 bases between. Germline V lookup: CDR1 SGDLS, CDR2 YYNGEE. Here the CDR3 DNA reads TGTGCCAGCAGCGTAGGAACGCCCGCAACTGGTGAGCAGTACTTC. Its protein product is CASSVGTPATGEQYF. The variable domain in full, with the rest retrieved from reference TRBV9 and TRBJ2-7, is DSGVTQTPKHLITATGQRVTLRCSPRSGDLSVYWYQQSLDQGLQFLIQYYNGEERAKGNILERFSAQQFPDLHSELNLSSLELGDSALYFCASSVGTPATGEQYFGPGTRLTVT.

This rearrangement joins TRBV2 to TRBJ2-1; no clear D gene. Germline V gene sequence: CDR1 SNHLY, CDR2 FYNNEI. The CDR3 runs 12 residues. The V gene lost 9 bases and the J gene lost 2 bases, with 8 bases spanning the gap. For the CDR3, the DNA is TGTGCCAGTAATGGGCCCTACAATGAGCAGTTCTTC. It specifies CASNGPYNEQFF.

The chain joins TRBV5-1 to TRBJ1-5; D unresolved. Germline CDR1 and CDR2: SGHRS and YFSETQ. This CDR3 spans 14 amino acids. V lost 1 base and J 2 bases, leaving 7 bases between the germline ends. Written as DNA, the CDR3 is TGCGCCAGCAGCTTGTCGGGTGGCAATCAGCCCCAGCATTTT. Translating it yields CASSLSGGNQPQHF.

This clone was observed a handful of times. The rearrangement links TRBV19 to TRBJ1-5, with TRBD1 matching over 9 bases. Per the germline V gene, CDR1 is LNHDA and CDR2 is SQIVND (reference sequence). After removal of 3 bases from V and 3 bases from J, the junction contained 9 bases not matched to a gene. The CDR3 length is 17 residues. In DNA form, the CDR3 reads TGTGCCAGTAGTATTCCGGGACAGGGTTTCGTCAATCAGCCCCAGCATTTT. This sequence encodes CASSIPGQGFVNQPQHF. Filled out from reference TRBV19 and TRBJ1-5, the complete variable domain reads DGGITQSPKYLFRKEGQNVTLSCEQNLNHDAMYWYRQDPGQGLRLIYYSQIVNDFQKGDIAEGYSVSREKKESFPLTVTSAQKNPTAFYLCASSIPGQGFVNQPQHFGDGTRLSIL.

The chain has TRBV30 and TRBJ1-6, with 10 bases aligning to TRBD1. The ends lost 5 bases at V and 12 bases at J; junction bases unmatched: 10. Per the germline V gene, CDR1 is GTSNPN and CDR2 is SVGIG (reference sequence). The CDR3 sequence is 14 residues long. CDR3 in DNA: TGTGCCTGGGACGGCGGGACAGGGGTAAGACCCCTCCACTTT. Amino acid sequence: CAWDGGTGVRPLHF.

CDR3: CAWNHIGTGNPFRAFF. The CDR3 DNA reads TGTGCCTGGAATCACATCGGGACAGGGAATCCCTTTCGCGCTTTCTTT. This rearrangement joins TRBV30 to TRBJ1-1, with TRBD1 identical over 9 bases. J lost 11 bases, V lost 4 bases, and 20 bases had no gene match. The CDR3 loop spans 16 amino acids. CDR1 is GTSNPN and CDR2 is SVGIG in the germline V gene (reference sequence). Drawing the rest from reference TRBV30 and TRBJ1-1, the complete variable domain is SQTIHQWPATLVQPVGSPLSLECTVEGTSNPNLYWYRQAAGRGLQLLFYSVGIGQISSEVPQNLSASRPQDRQFILSSKKLLLSDSGFYLCAWNHIGTGNPFRAFFGQGTRLTVV.

This sequence joins TRBV12-3 or TRBV12-4 and TRBJ2-7; D gene unclear. With 1 base removed from V and 3 bases from J, the gap between germline ends came to 7 bases. This CDR3 is built from 13 residues. CDR3 DNA sequence: TGTGCCAGCAGTTTAGACTCTAACTACGAGCAGTACTTC. Translating it yields CASSLDSNYEQYF.

V and J are TRBV9 and TRBJ2-3; tentatively, D is TRBD2 (5 bases). In germline, CDR1 is SGDLS, CDR2 YYNGEE. This CDR3 has 15 residues. Trimming removed 0 bases at V and 7 bases at J, with 15 bases between. CDR3 protein: CASSVEGANLNTQYF. The CDR3 DNA reads TGTGCCAGCAGCGTAGAGGGAGCCAATCTAAATACGCAGTATTTT.

The V gene is TRBV5-1, the J gene TRBJ1-5; D is ambiguous. There are 13 residues in the CDR3. Germline lookup yields CDR1 SGHRS and CDR2 YFSETQ. V lost 0 bases to trimming and J lost 3 bases, with 4 bases between them. CDR3 nucleotides: TGCGCCAGCAGCTTGGGAGCCAATCAGCCCCAGCATTTT. This translates into CASSLGANQPQHF.

V and J are TRBV6-5 and TRBJ1-5; 7 bases are shared with TRBD1. The trim removed 5 bases at V and 2 bases at J, leaving 6 bases unmatched. The length of the CDR3 is 15 residues. Germline CDR1 MNHEY, CDR2 SVGAGI. CDR3 DNA: TGTGCCAGCAGTAAACAGGGGAGAGGCAATCAGCCCCAGCATTTT. Residues: CASSKQGRGNQPQHF.

This clone was observed at least ten times. V is TRBV5-1 and J is TRBJ1-2, with D uncertain. The V end was cut by 3 bases, the J end by 6 bases, with 9 bases between. The CDR3 consists of 12 residues. CDR1 is SGHRS and CDR2 is YFSETQ in the germline V gene. The CDR3 spells CASSWAGNGYTF. CDR3 DNA: TGCGCCAGCAGCTGGGCGGGGAATGGCTACACCTTC.

The rearrangement links TRBV3-1 (or the pseudogene TRBV3-2) to TRBJ1-6; 7 nucleotides agree with TRBD1. J gave up 6 bases and V 1 base, and 3 bases lay outside the gene matches. There are 15 residues in the CDR3. Germline V gives CDR1 LGHDT, CDR2 YNNKEL (reference sequence). CDR3 in amino acids: CASSQVNRGNSPLHF. The CDR3 DNA is TGTGCCAGCAGCCAAGTTAACAGGGGTAATTCACCCCTCCACTTT.

This clone was seen a handful of times. The rearrangement links TRBV6-2 or TRBV6-3 to TRBJ2-6, with D possibly TRBD2 on 6 matching bases. The CDR3 sequence is 17 residues long. CDR1 and CDR2 from the germline V gene are MNHEY and SVGEGT. Trimming took 0 bases from V and 0 from J, leaving 9 bases between them. The CDR3 coding sequence is TGTGCCAGCAGTTACTCCCTGGGAGGCTCTGGGGCCAACGTCCTGACTTTC. As protein: CASSYSLGGSGANVLTF.